A single sample is the source of the 16 T cell receptor beta chains below, sequenced in a study of cytomegalovirus exposure and HLA in healthy donors. Vbeta (60) and Jbeta (13) primers were used in the PCR. The method was immunoSEQ multiplex PCR; TCRdb's version includes in-frame clones alone and lacks a portion of them. The table lists roughly 120,000 clones, roughly 78% of them singletons, with 1.3% in the top ten. Specimen: PBMCs. These receptors all come from a woman aged 25 to 39 in good health and CMV-seronegative.

This rearrangement joins TRBV14 to TRBJ1-1; D possibly corresponds to TRBD1 (5 bases). This CDR3 has 15 amino acids. Trimming cost V 2 bases and J 3 bases, with 13 bases left between them. In germline, CDR1 is SGHDN, CDR2 FVKESK. The CDR3, as DNA: TGTGCCAGCAGCCAAAACCAGGGAACCTACACTGAAGCTTTCTTT. Protein: CASSQNQGTYTEAFF.

The chain combines TRBV15 with TRBJ1-2; D possibly corresponds to TRBD1 (5 bases). Trimming took 4 bases from V and 13 from J, leaving 19 bases between them. Germline V CDR1 and CDR2: LNHNV, YYDKDF (reference sequence). This CDR3 contains 13 residues. CDR3 nucleotides: TGTGCCACCAGCACCAAAGGGGCCAGGGTGCCCACCTTC. It translates to CATSTKGARVPTF.

This clone occurred a few times. The CDR3 bases are TGTGCCAGCAGCCGAACAGGGAACACTGAAGCTTTCTTT. This translates into CASSRTGNTEAFF. The J gene is TRBJ1-1, the V gene TRBV5-5; the D gene is possibly TRBD1 (5 bases). V shed 4 bases and J shed 1 base, with 8 bases lying between them. The CDR3 runs to 13 residues. Germline loops: CDR1 SGHKS, CDR2 YYEKEE (reference sequence).

The chain couples TRBV6-5 to TRBJ1-1, with D perhaps matching TRBD1 (6 bases). The CDR3 extends over 14 amino acids. V was shortened by 6 bases and J by 2 bases, with 13 bases between the two germline ends. CDR1 and CDR2 (germline): MNHEY, SVGAGI. This CDR3 reads CASSLLQGNTEAFF. For the CDR3, the DNA is TGTGCCAGCAGCCTATTACAGGGAAACACTGAAGCTTTCTTT.

The CDR3 DNA is TGTGCCAGCAGCTTGACAGGAGACTATGGCTACACCTTC. This gives the protein CASSLTGDYGYTF. This chain links TRBV5-8 with TRBJ1-2, with D maybe TRBD1 (5 bases). The CDR3 is 13 amino acids. Trimming removed 1 base from V and 3 bases from J, with 7 bases in between. Germline assignment: CDR1 SGHTS and CDR2 YDEGEE.

This sequence joins TRBV7-2 and TRBJ2-5, with unresolved D. CDR1 and CDR2 from the germline V gene are SGHTA and FQGNSA. V lost 6 bases and J 4 bases, leaving 18 bases between the germline ends. CDR3 length: 15 residues. In nucleotides, the CDR3 is TGTGCCAGCAGATTGACACCTATACCAGCAGAGACCCAGTACTTC. It is translated as CASRLTPIPAETQYF.

The chain recombines TRBV11-2 with TRBJ2-2, with 8 bases matching TRBD1. This CDR3 spans 15 amino acids. V was clipped by 3 bases and J by 1 base; unmatched bases: 1. CDR1 and CDR2 from the germline V gene are SGHAT and FQNNGV. The CDR3 bases are TGTGCCAGCAGCTTTACAGGGGGGAACACCGGGGAGCTGTTTTTT. It specifies CASSFTGGNTGELFF.

The chain combines TRBV30 with TRBJ1-4; 8 bases fit TRBD1. From germline, CDR1 is GTSNPN and CDR2 SVGIG (reference sequence). V lost 8 bases to trimming and J lost 7 bases; unmatched junction nucleotides: 6. The CDR3 has 12 amino acids. The CDR3 bases are TGTGCCGGACAGGGCAGGGGTGAAAAACTGTTTTTT. This codes for CAGQGRGEKLFF.

This chain uses TRBV15 with TRBJ1-4; no firm D call. The CDR3 length is 15 residues. Germline CDR1 reads LNHNV; CDR2 reads YYDKDF (reference sequence). Deletions cut 0 bases from V and 9 bases from J, with 14 bases between. The CDR3 is CATSREAGGGQKLFF. DNA for the CDR3: TGTGCCACCAGCAGAGAGGCCGGAGGTGGTCAAAAACTGTTTTTT.

The gene calls are TRBV27 and TRBJ2-7; D possibly corresponds to TRBD1 (6 bases). The CDR3 totals 14 residues. Per the germline V gene, CDR1 is MNHEY and CDR2 is SMNVEV (reference sequence). The germline V and J ends were trimmed by 2 bases and 3 bases, with 11 bases remaining between them. DNA for the CDR3: TGTGCCAGCAGTTTAGCCGGACAGAACTACGAGCAGTACTTC. Translated, it gives CASSLAGQNYEQYF.

V gene TRBV7-2 combines with J gene TRBJ2-2, with D unclear. The CDR3 sequence is 15 residues long. The germline V gene has CDR1 SGHTA and CDR2 FQGNSA. V was cut by 6 bases and J by 0 bases, with 11 bases left in between. CDR3 sequence: CASRLLPTNTGELFF. CDR3 DNA: TGTGCCAGCAGGCTCCTTCCTACGAACACCGGGGAGCTGTTTTTT.

V is TRBV6-1 and J is TRBJ2-3; possibly TRBD2 for D (6 bases). The CDR3 has 15 amino acids. The germline V gene encodes CDR1 MNHNS and CDR2 SASEGT. V was shortened by 1 base and J by 2 bases, with 10 bases between the two germline ends. For the CDR3, the DNA is TGTGCCAGCAGTGAAGAGGTAGCGGTCACAGATACGCAGTATTTT. Its translation: CASSEEVAVTDTQYF.

The chain links TRBV28 to TRBJ1-2, with 11 bases aligning to TRBD1. The length of the CDR3 is 14 residues. Germline CDR1 and CDR2: MDHEN and SYDVKM. V was pared by 4 bases and J by 7 bases, with 5 bases of the junction left unmatched. As DNA, the CDR3 is TGTGCCAGCAGTTCCTCCGGGACAGGGGGTGGCTACACCTTC. Translation gives CASSSSGTGGGYTF.

The rearrangement joins TRBV7-5 to TRBJ2-1; the table calls TRBD2, which could not be checked here. TRBV7-5 is a pseudogene segment. The CDR3 runs 16 residues. The CDR3: CARSPRLAKPYNEQFF. The CDR3 DNA reads TGTGCCAGAAGCCCAAGACTAGCGAAGCCCTACAATGAGCAGTTCTTC.

This chain uses TRBV4-3 with TRBJ1-1, with D tentatively TRBD1 (6 bases). From germline, CDR1 is LGHNA and CDR2 YSLEER. Trimming shortened V by 9 bases and J by 2 bases, and 19 bases separated the two germline ends. The CDR3 is made up of 15 amino acids. CDR3 DNA: TGCGCCAGTAGACGGGATACAGGGATAAACACTGAAGCTTTCTTT. Its protein product is CASRRDTGINTEAFF.

The chain carries TRBV9 and TRBJ2-3; a weak D match, TRBD2 (8 bases). The germline V gene encodes CDR1 SGDLS and CDR2 YYNGEE. The CDR3 runs to 15 residues. Trimming pared 3 bases from V and 3 bases from J, leaving 14 bases between. This chain's CDR3 is CASSEQGTSTDTQYF. For the CDR3, the DNA is TGTGCCAGCAGCGAACAGGGGACTAGTACAGATACGCAGTATTTT.